The sample holds a few counts of the clone carrying this T cell receptor beta chain. Its antigen remains unknown. This sample is drawn from a study of beta chain features in type 1 diabetes. Findings of the study overall: PCR might show a preference for shorter templates, equally across patients and controls. The study found fewer insertions and more deletions at VDJ junctions in type 1 diabetes patients.

Germline V lookup: CDR1 SEHNR, CDR2 FQNEAQ (reference sequence). The CDR3 is 17 residues long. V lost 4 bases to trimming and J lost 4 bases; unmatched junction nucleotides: 10. The authors reverse transcribed all of the isolated RNA, so sequencing captured expressed TCRB transcripts. Data came from immunoSEQ multiplex PCR; TCRdb stores just in-frame clones and leaves some out. The table has under 300,000 clones, about 26% seen once. The rearrangement uses TRBV7-9 and TRBJ2-6, with TRBD1 matching over 7 bases. The sample comprised central memory CD4+ T cells from blood. This receptor was taken from a man under 40 in good health. CDR3 protein: CASSSRDSPQGANVLTF. The CDR3 coding sequence is TGTGCCAGCAGCTCCCGGGACAGCCCCCAGGGGGCCAACGTCCTGACTTTC.